This paragraph covers one T cell receptor (beta chain) sequence. Its cognate antigen is unknown. The sample comes from a study of blood T cells in healthy people across ages. Study results and limitations: Older age coincided with a roughly linear decline in TCR beta diversity per million T cells.

This CDR3 contains 16 residues. Trimming left V 1 base short and J 4 bases short, with 16 bases between. A J-beta primer mix and a sample-barcoded 5' primer were used in a second PCR of roughly 6 to 11 cycles. Each cDNA molecule was tagged by a template-switch adaptor with 12 random nucleotides. CDR3-containing paired-end reads numbering at least 2.5 million came from each sample. TCRdb reprocessed the 5' RACE reads with MiXCR, giving one entry per CDR3 protein. The data show under 950,000 distinct CDR3 sequences, over 20% seen once. Roughly 10 milliliters of peripheral blood were drawn from each donor.

The sample consisted of blood. The chain employs TRBV12-3 or TRBV12-4 and TRBJ1-1; TRBD1 is a possible D gene (6 bases). This clonotype originated in a man in his 70s in good health. The CDR3 region has the DNA TGTGCCAGCAGTTTAGGGGTAGGGGGAAGTTTCACTGAAGCTTTCTTT. Translating gives CASSLGVGGSFTEAFF.